This T cell receptor (beta chain) was observed in a study of response to subunit inactivated influenza vaccine. General study points: After each seasonal influenza vaccination, few new T cells are recruited, the authors suggested.

Trimming took off 4 bases at V and 2 bases at J, with 15 bases between the two ends. CDR3 size: 15 residues. In germline, CDR1 is SQVTM, CDR2 ANQGSEA. One entry per CDR3 protein, called by TCRdb with MiXCR from the RT-PCR reads. Here the sample spans more than 700,000 distinct CDR3 sequences, 21% being singletons. Details on this clonotype: Its antigen is as yet unknown.

The sample consisted of PBMCs from blood, taken roughly 5 days after vaccination. The chain carries TRBV29-1 and TRBJ2-1; D gene unclear. The sequence was obtained from a middle-aged man who received an inactivated influenza vaccine. The chain's CDR3 is CSVGVGMRTYNEQFF. The CDR3 DNA is TGCAGCGTTGGAGTGGGTATGAGGACCTACAATGAGCAGTTCTTC.